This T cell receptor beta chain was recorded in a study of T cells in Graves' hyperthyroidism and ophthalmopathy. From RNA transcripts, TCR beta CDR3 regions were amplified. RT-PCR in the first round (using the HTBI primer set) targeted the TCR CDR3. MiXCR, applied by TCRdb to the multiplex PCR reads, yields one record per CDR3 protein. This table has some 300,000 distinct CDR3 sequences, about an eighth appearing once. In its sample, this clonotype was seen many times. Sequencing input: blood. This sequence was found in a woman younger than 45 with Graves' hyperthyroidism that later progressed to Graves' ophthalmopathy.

DNA for the CDR3: TGCAGTGCTAGGACCGGAGAGACCCAGTACTTC. Translating gives CSARTGETQYF. This sequence joins TRBV20-1 and TRBJ2-5; D unclear. The CDR3 loop spans 11 amino acids. The germline CDR1 and CDR2 sequences are DFQATT and SNEGSKA (reference sequence). Between the trimmed V and J ends, which lost 3 bases and 4 bases, there was a span of 6 bases.